This TCR beta chain was sequenced for a study of blood T cells in healthy people across ages (dated by TCRdb to the mid-2010s). About the study as a whole: In model experiments, template switching captured roughly one uniquely barcoded TCR beta cDNA molecule for every two T cells. The study analyzed two additional independent replicas of 1 million unique cDNA reads from the same blood draw for two donors, one aged 18 to 30 and one aged 80 or older. Four age groups were formed from the donors: young (average approximately 15 years), middle-aged (around 40), aged (approximately 60) and long-lived (around 80). To avoid experimental bias, donors of different ages were spread randomly across the sequencing lanes. Age-related changes in TCR beta repertoire diversity were measured in the study by deep sequencing normalized with unique cDNA molecular identifiers.

Broader findings and caveats from the paper: Estimates of total diversity based on one million sequenced T cells were considered lower bounds and underestimates. Since profiling was done on bulk unsorted PBMCs, naive and antigen-experienced compartments could not be conclusively compared. A strong correlation was found between observed TCR beta diversity and the percentage of naive T cells measured by flow cytometry. Compared with the aged group, the long-lived group had more naive CD4+ T cells, fewer expanded clones and increased TCR diversity, suggesting age selection. Donor CMV infection status was unknown, potentially confounding age-related changes in expanded clonotypes. As age increased, observed TCR beta diversity per million T cells dropped in a roughly linear way, and a significant reduction was already evident by age about 40.

With respect to this clonotype: There is no known antigen for this receptor. No clone much larger than this one lies a single base away; base qualities are absent.

V is cut back by 3 bases and J by 3 bases, with 3 bases in the junction unmatched. The cysteine opens and the phenylalanine closes a CDR3 of 14 amino acids. The entry retains the CDR3 DNA only, 42 bases that are in frame from base 1. CDR1 and CDR2 are drawn from the germline V gene (reference sequence): DFQATT, SNEGSKA. The library came from 5' RACE. Sequencer: Illumina HiSeq 2500. A second roughly 7 to 11 cycle PCR used a sample-barcoded 5' primer and a J-beta primer mix. A unique molecular identifier was introduced onto each TCR beta cDNA molecule by a template-switch 5' adaptor carrying 12 random nucleotides. Each sample yielded at least 2.5 million CDR3-containing paired-end reads. First-strand cDNA synthesis was performed from all RNA using the Mint cDNA synthesis kit, with priming by a TRBC-specific oligonucleotide. Following uracil-DNA glycosylase treatment, all cDNA underwent a first 18-cycle PCR with the universal primers M1SS and BC2_uni_R. The source study handled its data this way. Normalization of each sample was performed by random selection of 1 million high-quality reads, each carrying a distinct molecular identifier. Instead of being binned into consensus sequences, reads with shared molecular identifiers were discarded. CDR3 identification, clonotype clustering and error correction used MiTCR with a Q25 quality threshold and the strictest error-elimination algorithm. A nonparametric unseen species model with Euler transformation was used to estimate a lower bound on total TCR beta diversity. TCRdb redid the processing of the public reads, applying fastp at Q25 and MiXCR, and retained in-frame beta chains. Rows matching on CDR3 protein sequence are summarized as one entry with the most common DNA and genes. Clone size and V and J calls follow TCRdb, not the original study. For this sample the table gives hundreds of thousands of distinct CDR3 sequences, of which roughly 58% were detected only once. Over 30% of the sample rests with the top ten.

Donors were a few dozen systemically healthy Caucasian individuals from Russia aged roughly 6 to 100 years. Each donor gave ten milliliters of peripheral blood, drawn into EDTA-treated Vacutainer tubes. Ficoll-Paque density-gradient centrifugation was used to isolate PBMCs, with at least 7 million per sample. Total RNA, at least 5 micrograms per sample, was extracted from PBMCs with Trizol reagent. For every donor, an aliquot of PBMCs went through flow cytometry to measure the percentages of naive CD45RAhigh/CD27high T cells. The chain uses TRBV20-1 and TRBJ2-1, and 9 junction bases match TRBD2. Sequenced material: blood. The origin of this receptor is a man in his sixties in good health. The DNA sequence is as follows: TGCAGTGCTAGGGGGCGGGGGGGCTACAATGAGCAGTTCTTC. This gives the protein CSARGRGGYNEQFF.